One sample yielded the 6 T cell receptor beta chains listed below, sequenced in a study of response to subunit inactivated influenza vaccine. TCRdb ran MiXCR on the RT-PCR reads and lists one entry per CDR3 protein. The sample includes around 580,000 distinct CDR3 sequences, 12% seen only once; the top ten take roughly 10%. The sequenced sample was PBMCs from blood, obtained on the day of vaccination. The receptor set was obtained from a man aged 45-65 years who received an inactivated influenza vaccine.

This clonotype was counted at least ten times. J is TRBJ2-7 and V is TRBV6-1; 10 nucleotides match TRBD1. From germline, CDR1 is MNHNS and CDR2 SASEGT. J was trimmed by 0 bases and V by 4 bases; bases with no gene match: 6. The CDR3 has 16 residues. CDR3 in DNA: TGTGCCAGCAGTGTAGGCGGGACAGGGGCCTCCTACGAGCAGTACTTC. Translating it yields CASSVGGTGASYEQYF.

This clonotype was seen a handful of times. The chain is built from TRBV14 and TRBJ2-1; D remains unclear. The germline V gene encodes CDR1 SGHDN and CDR2 FVKESK. The V end lost 2 bases, the J end lost 5 bases, and 13 bases lay between the germline ends. This CDR3 spans 15 amino acids. This CDR3 reads CASSQMRGQNNEQFF. CDR3 sequence (DNA): TGTGCCAGCAGCCAAATGCGTGGCCAGAACAATGAGCAGTTCTTC.

The table lists this clonotype with a few counts. This chain joins TRBV7-9 and TRBJ2-3, with D unclear. This CDR3 region has 13 residues. Deletions cut 5 bases from V and 0 bases from J, with 6 bases between. Germline loops: CDR1 SEHNR, CDR2 FQNEAQ (reference sequence). DNA of the CDR3: TGTGCCAGCAGCCACGCTAGCACAGATACGCAGTATTTT. The encoded protein is CASSHASTDTQYF.

The chain is built from TRBV7-8 and TRBJ2-7, with D hard to call. The V end was cut by 9 bases, the J end by 2 bases, with 14 bases between. This CDR3 has 13 amino acids. Germline values: CDR1 SGHVS, CDR2 FQNEAQ. This CDR3 is CASTGRSTYEQYF. CDR3 sequence (DNA): TGTGCCAGTACTGGACGGTCTACCTACGAGCAGTACTTC.

The J gene is TRBJ2-1, the V gene TRBV10-3; the D call may be TRBD1 or TRBD2 (6 bases each). Germline CDR1 is ENHRY and CDR2 is SYGVKD. The V and J ends lost 4 bases and 0 bases respectively, with 13 bases between them. The CDR3 runs to 16 residues. CDR3 sequence (DNA): TGTGCCATCAGTGCCTCCCCGGGGGCCTCCTACAATGAGCAGTTCTTC. It translates to CAISASPGASYNEQFF.

This CDR3 reads CAISDVAGLGEQYF. CDR3 DNA sequence: TGTGCCATCAGTGATGTAGCGGGGTTGGGCGAGCAGTACTTC. V usage is TRBV10-3 and J usage is TRBJ2-7, with 8 bases matching TRBD2. The CDR3 consists of 14 residues. V was clipped by 3 bases and J by 6 bases; unmatched bases: 7. In germline, CDR1 is ENHRY, CDR2 SYGVKD.